What follows are 6 T cell receptor beta chains derived from one specimen sequenced in a study of control samples from healthy donors and cancer patients. The method was immunoSEQ multiplex PCR; TCRdb's version includes in-frame clones alone and lacks a portion of them. The sample has 130,000 to 150,000 clones; roughly 94% are singletons. The specimen sequenced was PBMCs. These receptors all stem from a man aged 55 to 69 with colorectal cancer.

V gene TRBV4-3 combines with J gene TRBJ1-2; D is undetermined. There are 14 residues in the CDR3. Trimming removed 0 bases at V and 8 bases at J, with 13 bases between. Germline loops: CDR1 LGHNA, CDR2 YSLEER. DNA of the CDR3: TGCGCCAGCAGCCAAGATATCGGGCCTCTAGGCTACACCTTC. It encodes CASSQDIGPLGYTF.

This clone was counted only a few times. The chain carries TRBV30 and TRBJ2-1; TRBD1 aligns across 7 bases. CDR3 length: 17 residues. Germline CDR1 reads GTSNPN; CDR2 reads SVGIG (reference sequence). V was clipped by 3 bases and J by 0 bases; unmatched bases: 11. The CDR3 reads CAWRSRQGLSSYNEQFF. Here the CDR3 DNA reads TGTGCCTGGAGGTCCCGACAGGGCCTTAGCTCCTACAATGAGCAGTTCTTC.

V and J are TRBV9 and TRBJ1-5; 8 bases fit TRBD1. The CDR3 sequence is 16 residues long. V dropped 4 bases and J dropped 0; count of bases not matched to a gene: 6. Germline V lookup: CDR1 SGDLS, CDR2 YYNGEE. The CDR3 is CASSPTGDYSNQPQHF. CDR3 nucleotide sequence: TGTGCCAGCAGCCCGACAGGGGATTATAGCAATCAGCCCCAGCATTTT.

The CDR3 protein is CASTRGSGNTIYF. The CDR3 DNA follows: TGTGCCAGTACCAGGGGATCTGGAAACACCATATATTTT. This rearrangement joins TRBV19 to TRBJ1-3; a possible D gene is TRBD1 (6 bases). The germline V gene has CDR1 LNHDA and CDR2 SQIVND (reference sequence). The CDR3 has 13 residues. The V end lost 7 bases, the J end lost 1 base, and 8 bases lay between the germline ends.

The genes are TRBV7-2 and TRBJ1-3; 7 bases are shared with TRBD1. The trim removed 4 bases at V and 0 bases at J, leaving 6 bases unmatched. The length of the CDR3 is 16 residues. Germline V gene lookup returns CDR1 SGHTA and CDR2 FQGNSA. CDR3 nucleotide sequence: TGTGCCAGCAGCTCTCGACAGGGAGGCTCTGGAAACACCATATATTTT. Encoded protein: CASSSRQGGSGNTIYF.

This chain joins TRBV28 and TRBJ1-2; a possible D gene is TRBD1 (5 bases). This CDR3 region has 14 residues. V lost 10 bases and J lost 2, with 17 bases in between. Germline CDR1 and CDR2: MDHEN and SYDVKM. CDR3 sequence: CATYLPTVNYGYTF. CDR3 coding DNA: TGTGCCACATACTTGCCGACAGTGAACTATGGCTACACCTTC.